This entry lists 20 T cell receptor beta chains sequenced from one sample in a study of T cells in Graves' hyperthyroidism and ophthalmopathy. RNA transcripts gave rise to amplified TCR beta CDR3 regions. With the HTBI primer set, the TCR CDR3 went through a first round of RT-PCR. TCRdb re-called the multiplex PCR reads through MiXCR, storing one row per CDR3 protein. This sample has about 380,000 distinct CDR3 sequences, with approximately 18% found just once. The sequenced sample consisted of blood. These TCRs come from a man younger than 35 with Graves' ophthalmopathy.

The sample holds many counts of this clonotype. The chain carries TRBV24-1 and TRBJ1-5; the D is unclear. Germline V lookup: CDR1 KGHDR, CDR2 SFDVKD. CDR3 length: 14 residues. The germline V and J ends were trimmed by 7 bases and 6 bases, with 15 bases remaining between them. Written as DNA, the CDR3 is TGTGCCACCAGCTCTGCGGGGTTCGGTCAGCCCCAGCATTTT. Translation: CATSSAGFGQPQHF.

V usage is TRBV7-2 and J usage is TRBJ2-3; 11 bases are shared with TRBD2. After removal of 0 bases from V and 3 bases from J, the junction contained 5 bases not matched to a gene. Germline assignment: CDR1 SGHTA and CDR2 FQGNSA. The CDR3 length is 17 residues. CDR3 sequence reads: CASSLALAGGWTDTQYF. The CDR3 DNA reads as TGTGCCAGCAGCTTAGCGCTAGCGGGGGGATGGACAGATACGCAGTATTTT.

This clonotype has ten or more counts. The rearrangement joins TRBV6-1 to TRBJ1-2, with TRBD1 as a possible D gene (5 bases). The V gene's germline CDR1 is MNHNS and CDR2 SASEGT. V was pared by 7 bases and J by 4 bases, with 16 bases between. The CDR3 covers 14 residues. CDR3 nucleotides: TGTGCCAGCATTCAAGGATGGGGGATCTATGGCTACACCTTC. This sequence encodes CASIQGWGIYGYTF.

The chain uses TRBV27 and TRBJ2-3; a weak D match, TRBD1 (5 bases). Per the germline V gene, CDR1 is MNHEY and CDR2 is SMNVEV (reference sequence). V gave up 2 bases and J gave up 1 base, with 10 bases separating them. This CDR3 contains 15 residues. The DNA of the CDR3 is TGTGCCAGCAGTTTAAAGGGGCGTCGCACAGATACGCAGTATTTT. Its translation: CASSLKGRRTDTQYF.

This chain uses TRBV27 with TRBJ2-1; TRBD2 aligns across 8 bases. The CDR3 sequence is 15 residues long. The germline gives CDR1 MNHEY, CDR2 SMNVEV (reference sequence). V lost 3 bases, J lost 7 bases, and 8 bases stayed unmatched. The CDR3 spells CASSFAPGGGNEQFF. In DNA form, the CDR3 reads TGTGCCAGCAGTTTTGCCCCGGGGGGGGGGAATGAGCAGTTCTTC.

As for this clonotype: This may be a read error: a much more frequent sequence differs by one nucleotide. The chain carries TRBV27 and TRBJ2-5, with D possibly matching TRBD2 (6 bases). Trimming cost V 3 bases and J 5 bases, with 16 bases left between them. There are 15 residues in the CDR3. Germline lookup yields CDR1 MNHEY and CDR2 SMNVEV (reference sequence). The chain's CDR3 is CASSFVVGLRETQYF. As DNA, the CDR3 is TGTGCCAGCAGTTTTGTCGTGGGACTTCGGGAGACCCAGTACTTC.

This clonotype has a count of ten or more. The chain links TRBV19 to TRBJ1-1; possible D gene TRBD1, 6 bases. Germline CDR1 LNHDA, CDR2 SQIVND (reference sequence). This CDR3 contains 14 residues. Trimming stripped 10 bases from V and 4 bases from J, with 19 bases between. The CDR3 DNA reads TGTGCCACTACCTTCGGGGGCGAGAGCACTGAAGCTTTCTTT. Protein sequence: CATTFGGESTEAFF.

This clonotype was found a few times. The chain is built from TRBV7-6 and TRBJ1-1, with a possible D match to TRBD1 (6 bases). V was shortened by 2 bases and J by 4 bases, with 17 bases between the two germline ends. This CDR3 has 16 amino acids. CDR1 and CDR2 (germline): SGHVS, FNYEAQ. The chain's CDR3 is CASSLYTGLSLTEAFF. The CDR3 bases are TGTGCCAGCAGCTTATATACAGGGTTGAGTCTCACTGAAGCTTTCTTT. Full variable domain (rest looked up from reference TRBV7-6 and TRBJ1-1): GAGVSQSPRYKVTKRGQDVALRCDPISGHVSLYWYRQALGQGPEFLTYFNYEAQQDKSGLPNDRFSAERPEGSISTLTIQRTEQRDSAMYRCASSLYTGLSLTEAFFGQGTRLTVV.

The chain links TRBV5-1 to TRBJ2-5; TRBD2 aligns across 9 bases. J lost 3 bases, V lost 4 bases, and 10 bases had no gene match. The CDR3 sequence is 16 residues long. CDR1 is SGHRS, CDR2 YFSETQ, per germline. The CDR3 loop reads CASSAHSGSPKETQYF. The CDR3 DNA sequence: TGCGCCAGCAGCGCGCATAGCGGGAGCCCTAAAGAGACCCAGTACTTC.

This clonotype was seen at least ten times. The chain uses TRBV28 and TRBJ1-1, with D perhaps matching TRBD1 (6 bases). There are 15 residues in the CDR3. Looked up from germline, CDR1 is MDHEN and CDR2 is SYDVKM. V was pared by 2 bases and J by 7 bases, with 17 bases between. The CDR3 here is CASSLGGGTTDEAFF. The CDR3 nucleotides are TGTGCCAGCAGTTTAGGAGGGGGGACAACAGATGAAGCTTTCTTT.

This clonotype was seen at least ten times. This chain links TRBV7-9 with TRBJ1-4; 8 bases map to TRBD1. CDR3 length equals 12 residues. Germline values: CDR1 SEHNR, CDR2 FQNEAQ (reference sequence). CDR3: CAIQGADEKLFF. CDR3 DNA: TGTGCGATCCAGGGGGCGGATGAAAAACTGTTTTTT.

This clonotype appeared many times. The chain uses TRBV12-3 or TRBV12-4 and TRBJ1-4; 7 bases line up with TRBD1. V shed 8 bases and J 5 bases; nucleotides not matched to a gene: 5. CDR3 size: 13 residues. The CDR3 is CASGRGRNEKLFF. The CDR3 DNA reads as TGTGCCAGCGGGAGGGGGCGGAATGAAAAACTGTTTTTT.

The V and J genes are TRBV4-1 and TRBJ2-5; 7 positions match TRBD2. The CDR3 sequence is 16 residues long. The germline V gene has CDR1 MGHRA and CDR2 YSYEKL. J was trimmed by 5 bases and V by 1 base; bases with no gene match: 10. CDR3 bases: TGCGCCAGCAGCCAAGGATCCGGGGGGAGGATGGAGACCCAGTACTTC. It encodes CASSQGSGGRMETQYF.

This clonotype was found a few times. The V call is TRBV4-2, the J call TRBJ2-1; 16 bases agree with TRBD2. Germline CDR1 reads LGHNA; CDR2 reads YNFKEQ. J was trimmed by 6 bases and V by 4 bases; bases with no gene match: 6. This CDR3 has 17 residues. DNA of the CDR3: TGTGCCAGCAGCCCAGGGACTAGCGGGGGGGCGGGCAATGAGCAGTTCTTC. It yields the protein CASSPGTSGGAGNEQFF.

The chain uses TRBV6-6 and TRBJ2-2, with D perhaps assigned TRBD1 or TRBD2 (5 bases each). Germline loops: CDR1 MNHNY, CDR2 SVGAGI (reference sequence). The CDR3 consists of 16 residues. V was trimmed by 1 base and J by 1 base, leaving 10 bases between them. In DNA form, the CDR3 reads TGTGCCAGCAGTTACTTCGGGACGGGGAACACCGGGGAGCTGTTTTTT. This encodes CASSYFGTGNTGELFF.

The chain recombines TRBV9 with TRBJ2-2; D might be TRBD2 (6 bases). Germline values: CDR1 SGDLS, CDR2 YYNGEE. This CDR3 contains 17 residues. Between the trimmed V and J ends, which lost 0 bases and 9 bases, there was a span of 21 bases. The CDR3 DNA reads TGTGCCAGCAGCGTAGATGTGAGCAGCGGGTCGGGCCGGGAGCTGTTTTTT. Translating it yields CASSVDVSSGSGRELFF.

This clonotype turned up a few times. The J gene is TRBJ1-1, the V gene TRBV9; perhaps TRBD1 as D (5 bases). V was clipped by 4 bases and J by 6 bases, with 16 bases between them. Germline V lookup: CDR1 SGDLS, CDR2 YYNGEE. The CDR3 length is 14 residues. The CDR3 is CASSPRGGLPEAFF. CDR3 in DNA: TGTGCCAGCAGCCCACGCGGGGGACTGCCTGAAGCTTTCTTT. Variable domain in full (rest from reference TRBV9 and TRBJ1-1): DSGVTQTPKHLITATGQRVTLRCSPRSGDLSVYWYQQSLDQGLQFLIQYYNGEERAKGNILERFSAQQFPDLHSELNLSSLELGDSALYFCASSPRGGLPEAFFGQGTRLTVV.

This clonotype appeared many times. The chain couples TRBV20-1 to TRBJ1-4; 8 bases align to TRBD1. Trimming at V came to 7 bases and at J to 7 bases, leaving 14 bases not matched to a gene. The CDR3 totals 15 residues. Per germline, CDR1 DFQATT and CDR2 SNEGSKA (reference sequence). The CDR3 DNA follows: TGCAGTGTATCACCCCCAGGGGGCCAACTTGAAAAACTGTTTTTT. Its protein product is CSVSPPGGQLEKLFF.

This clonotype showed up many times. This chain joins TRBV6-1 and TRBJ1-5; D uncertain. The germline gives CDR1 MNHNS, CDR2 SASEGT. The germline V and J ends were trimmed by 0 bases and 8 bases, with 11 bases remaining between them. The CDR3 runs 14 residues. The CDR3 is CASSEAPQWEPQHF. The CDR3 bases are TGTGCCAGCAGTGAAGCGCCGCAATGGGAGCCCCAGCATTTT.

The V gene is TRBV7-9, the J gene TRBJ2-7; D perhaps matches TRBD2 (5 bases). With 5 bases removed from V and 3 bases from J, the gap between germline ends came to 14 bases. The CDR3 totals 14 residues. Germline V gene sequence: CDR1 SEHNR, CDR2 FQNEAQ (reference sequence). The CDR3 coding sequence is TGTGCCAGCAGCCCGCTCACGGGAATCTACGAGCAGTACTTC. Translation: CASSPLTGIYEQYF.